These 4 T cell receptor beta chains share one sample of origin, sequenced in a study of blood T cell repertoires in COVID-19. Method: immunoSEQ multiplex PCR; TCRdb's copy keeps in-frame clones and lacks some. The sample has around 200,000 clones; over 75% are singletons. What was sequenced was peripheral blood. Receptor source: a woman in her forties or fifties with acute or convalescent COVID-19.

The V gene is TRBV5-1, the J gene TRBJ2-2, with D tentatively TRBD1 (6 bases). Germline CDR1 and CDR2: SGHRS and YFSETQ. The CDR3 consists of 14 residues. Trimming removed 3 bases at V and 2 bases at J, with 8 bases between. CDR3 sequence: CASSWDINTGELFF. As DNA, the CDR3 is TGCGCCAGCAGCTGGGACATTAACACCGGGGAGCTGTTTTTT. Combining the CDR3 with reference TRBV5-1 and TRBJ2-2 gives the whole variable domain KAGVTQTPRYLIKTRGQQVTLSCSPISGHRSVSWYQQTPGQGLQFLFEYFSETQRNKGNFPGRFSGRQFSNSRSEMNVSTLELGDSALYLCASSWDINTGELFFGEGSRLTVL.

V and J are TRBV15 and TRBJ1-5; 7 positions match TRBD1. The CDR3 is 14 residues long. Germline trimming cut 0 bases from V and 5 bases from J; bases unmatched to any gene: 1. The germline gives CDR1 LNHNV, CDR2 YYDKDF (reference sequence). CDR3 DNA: TGTGCCACCAGCAGAGACAGGGGGTATCAGCCCCAGCATTTT. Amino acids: CATSRDRGYQPQHF.

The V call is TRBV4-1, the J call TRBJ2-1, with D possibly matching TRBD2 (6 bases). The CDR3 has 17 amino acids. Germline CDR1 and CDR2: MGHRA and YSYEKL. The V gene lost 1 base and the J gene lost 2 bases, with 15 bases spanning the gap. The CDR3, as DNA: TGCGCCAGCAGCCAAGGGGGAGGCGGGTCGCCCTACAATGAGCAGTTCTTC. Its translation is CASSQGGGGSPYNEQFF.

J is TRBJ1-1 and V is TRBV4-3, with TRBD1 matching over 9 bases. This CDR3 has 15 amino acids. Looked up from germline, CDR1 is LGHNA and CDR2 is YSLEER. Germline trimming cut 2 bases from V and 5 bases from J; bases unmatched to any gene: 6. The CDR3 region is CASSQQGQGVTEAFF. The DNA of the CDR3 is TGCGCCAGCAGCCAACAGGGACAGGGAGTTACTGAAGCTTTCTTT.